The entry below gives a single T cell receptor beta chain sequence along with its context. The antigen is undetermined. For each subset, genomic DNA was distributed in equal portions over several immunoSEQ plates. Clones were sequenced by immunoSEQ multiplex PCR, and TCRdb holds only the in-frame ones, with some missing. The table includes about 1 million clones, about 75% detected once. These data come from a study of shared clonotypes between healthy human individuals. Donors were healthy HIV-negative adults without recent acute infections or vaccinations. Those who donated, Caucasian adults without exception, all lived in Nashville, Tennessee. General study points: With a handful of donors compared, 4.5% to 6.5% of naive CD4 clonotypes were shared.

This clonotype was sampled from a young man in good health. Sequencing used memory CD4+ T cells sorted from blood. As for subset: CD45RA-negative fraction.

DNA for the CDR3: TGTGCCAGCAGCGGACTAGCGGACAACAATGAGCAGTTCTTC. This gives the protein CASSGLADNNEQFF. V usage is TRBV5-6 and J usage is TRBJ2-1, with 10 positions matching TRBD2. This CDR3 spans 14 amino acids. V lost 4 bases to trimming and J lost 5 bases; unmatched junction nucleotides: 3. Germline-derived CDR1 and CDR2 are SGHDT and YYEEEE.